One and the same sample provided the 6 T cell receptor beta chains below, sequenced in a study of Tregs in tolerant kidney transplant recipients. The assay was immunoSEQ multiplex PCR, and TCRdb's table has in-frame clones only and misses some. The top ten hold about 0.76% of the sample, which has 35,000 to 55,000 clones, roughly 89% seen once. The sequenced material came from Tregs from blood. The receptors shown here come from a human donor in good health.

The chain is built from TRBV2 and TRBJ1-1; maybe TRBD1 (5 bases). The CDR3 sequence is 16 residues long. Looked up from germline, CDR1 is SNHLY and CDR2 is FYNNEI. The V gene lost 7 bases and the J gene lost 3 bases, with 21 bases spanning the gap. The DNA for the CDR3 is TGTGCCAGCAAACAACAGCGAGGGCGCAGGGACACTGAAGCTTTCTTT. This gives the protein CASKQQRGRRDTEAFF. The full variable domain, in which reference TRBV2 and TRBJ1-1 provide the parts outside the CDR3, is EPEVTQTPSHQVTQMGQEVILRCVPISNHLYFYWYRQILGQKVEFLVSFYNNEISEKSEIFDDQFSVERPDGSNFTLKIRSTKLEDSAMYFCASKQQRGRRDTEAFFGQGTRLTVV.

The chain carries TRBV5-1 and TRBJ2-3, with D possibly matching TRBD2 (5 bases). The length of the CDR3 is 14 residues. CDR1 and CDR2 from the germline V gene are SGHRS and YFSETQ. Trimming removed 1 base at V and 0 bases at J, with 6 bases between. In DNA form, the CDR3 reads TGCGCCAGCAGCTTGATAGCGAGCACAGATACGCAGTATTTT. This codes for CASSLIASTDTQYF. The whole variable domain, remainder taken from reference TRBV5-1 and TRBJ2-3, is KAGVTQTPRYLIKTRGQQVTLSCSPISGHRSVSWYQQTPGQGLQFLFEYFSETQRNKGNFPGRFSGRQFSNSRSEMNVSTLELGDSALYLCASSLIASTDTQYFGPGTRLTVL.

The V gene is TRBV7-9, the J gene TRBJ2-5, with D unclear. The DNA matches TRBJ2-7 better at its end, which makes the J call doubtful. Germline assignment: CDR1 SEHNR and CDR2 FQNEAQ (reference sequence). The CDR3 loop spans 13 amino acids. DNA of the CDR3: TGTGCCAGCAGCTTAGTACACATCTACGAGCAGTACTTC. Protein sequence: CASSLVHIYEQYF.

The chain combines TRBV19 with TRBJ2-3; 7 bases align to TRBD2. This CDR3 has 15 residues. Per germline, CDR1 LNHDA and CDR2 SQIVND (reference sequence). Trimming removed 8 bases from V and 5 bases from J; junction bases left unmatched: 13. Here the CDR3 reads CASLPAGRRGDTQYF. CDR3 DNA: TGTGCCAGTCTCCCCGCCGGGAGGAGGGGAGATACGCAGTATTTT.

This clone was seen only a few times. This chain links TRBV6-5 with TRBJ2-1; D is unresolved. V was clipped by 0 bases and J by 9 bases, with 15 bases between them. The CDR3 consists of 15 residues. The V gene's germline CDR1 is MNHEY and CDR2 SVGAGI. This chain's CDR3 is CASSYSTFPGGEQFF. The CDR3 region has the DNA TGTGCCAGCAGTTACTCGACTTTCCCAGGTGGTGAGCAGTTCTTC.

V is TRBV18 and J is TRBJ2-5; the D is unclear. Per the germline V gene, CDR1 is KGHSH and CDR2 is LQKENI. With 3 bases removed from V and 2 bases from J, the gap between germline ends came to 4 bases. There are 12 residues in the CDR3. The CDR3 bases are TGTGCCAGCTCACCTAAACAAGAGACCCAGTACTTC. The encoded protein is CASSPKQETQYF.